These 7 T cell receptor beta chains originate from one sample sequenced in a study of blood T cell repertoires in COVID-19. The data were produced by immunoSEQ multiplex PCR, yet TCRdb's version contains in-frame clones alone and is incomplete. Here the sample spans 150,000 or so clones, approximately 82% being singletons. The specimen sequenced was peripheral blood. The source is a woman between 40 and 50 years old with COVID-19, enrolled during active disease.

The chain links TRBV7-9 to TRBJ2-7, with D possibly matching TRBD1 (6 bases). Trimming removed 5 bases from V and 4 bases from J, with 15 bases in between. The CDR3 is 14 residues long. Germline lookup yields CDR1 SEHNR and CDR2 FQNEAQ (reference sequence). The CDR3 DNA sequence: TGTGCCAGCAGCATCTCTGGACAGTCGTACGAGCAGTACTTC. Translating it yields CASSISGQSYEQYF.

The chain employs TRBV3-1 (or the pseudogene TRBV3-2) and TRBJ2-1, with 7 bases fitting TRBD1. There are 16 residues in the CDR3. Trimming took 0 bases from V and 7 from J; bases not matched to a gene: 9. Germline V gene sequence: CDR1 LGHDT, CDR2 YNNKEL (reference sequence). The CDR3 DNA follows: TGTGCCAGCAGCCAAGATTTGACAGGGCTGATTAATGAGCAGTTCTTC. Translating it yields CASSQDLTGLINEQFF.

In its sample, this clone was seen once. CDR3 in DNA: TGTGCCAGCAGCTTAACGTTGTCACTAGCGGGGGGGCCTGGCACAGATACGCAGTATTTT. It codes for CASSLTLSLAGGPGTDTQYF. The chain joins TRBV7-3 to TRBJ2-3, with TRBD2 matching 13 bases. CDR3 size: 20 residues. In germline, CDR1 is SGHTA, CDR2 FQGTGA. The junction had 10 bases not matched to a gene; V was cut back by 0 bases and J by 1 base.

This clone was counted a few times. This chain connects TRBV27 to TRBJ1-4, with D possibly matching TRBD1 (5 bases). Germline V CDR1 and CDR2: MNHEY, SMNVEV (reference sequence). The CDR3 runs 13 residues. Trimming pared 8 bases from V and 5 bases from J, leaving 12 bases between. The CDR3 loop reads CASGGLLNEKLFF. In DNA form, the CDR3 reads TGTGCCAGCGGGGGACTTCTAAATGAAAAACTGTTTTTT.

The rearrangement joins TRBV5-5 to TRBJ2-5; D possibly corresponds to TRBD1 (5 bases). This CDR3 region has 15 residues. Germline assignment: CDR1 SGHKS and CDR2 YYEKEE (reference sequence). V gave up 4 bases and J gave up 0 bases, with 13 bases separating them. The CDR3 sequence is CASSQAGLYQETQYF. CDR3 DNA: TGTGCCAGCAGCCAGGCAGGGTTGTACCAAGAGACCCAGTACTTC.

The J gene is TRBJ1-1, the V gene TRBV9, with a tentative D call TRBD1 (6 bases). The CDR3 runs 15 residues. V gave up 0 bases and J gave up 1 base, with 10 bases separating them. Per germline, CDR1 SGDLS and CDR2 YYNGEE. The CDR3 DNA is TGTGCCAGCAGCGTAGGTTCACAGGGGAACACTGAAGCTTTCTTT. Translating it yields CASSVGSQGNTEAFF.

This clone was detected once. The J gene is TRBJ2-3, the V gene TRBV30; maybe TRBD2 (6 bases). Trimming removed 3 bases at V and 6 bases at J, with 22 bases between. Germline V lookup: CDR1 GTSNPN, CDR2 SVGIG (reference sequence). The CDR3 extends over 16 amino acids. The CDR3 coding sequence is TGTGCCTGGAGCTTAGGGTTGGGCGGGAAATCTGATACGCAGTATTTT. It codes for CAWSLGLGGKSDTQYF.